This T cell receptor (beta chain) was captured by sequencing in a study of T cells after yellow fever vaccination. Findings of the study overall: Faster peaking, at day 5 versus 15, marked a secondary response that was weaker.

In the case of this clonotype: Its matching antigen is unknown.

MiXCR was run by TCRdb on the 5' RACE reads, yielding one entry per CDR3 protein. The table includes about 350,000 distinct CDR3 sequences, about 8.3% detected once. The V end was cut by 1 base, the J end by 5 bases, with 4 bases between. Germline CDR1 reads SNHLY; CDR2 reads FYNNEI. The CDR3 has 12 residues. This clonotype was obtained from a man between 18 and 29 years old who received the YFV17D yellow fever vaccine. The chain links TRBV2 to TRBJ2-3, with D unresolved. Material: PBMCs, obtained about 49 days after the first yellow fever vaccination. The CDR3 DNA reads TGTGCCAGCAGTGAAGTGGGAGATACGCAGTATTTT. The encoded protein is CASSEVGDTQYF.